This TCR beta chain was captured by sequencing in a study of T cell repertoires in cytomegalovirus infection. Germline assignment: CDR1 MNHNY and CDR2 SVGAGI (reference sequence). This CDR3 spans 14 amino acids. V shed 4 bases and J shed 9 bases, with 15 bases lying between them. Details on this clonotype: Antigen unknown.

TCRdb recomputed calls from the reads with MiXCR, one row per CDR3 protein. The table lists roughly 800,000 distinct CDR3 sequences, around 29% of them singletons, with about an eighth in the top ten. The chain is built from TRBV6-6 and TRBJ1-4; D might be TRBD1 (5 bases). The sequence was obtained from a human donor in good health (CMV status not recorded). Some clones in this sample may be carry-over from other donors' samples. Sample: cultured CD8+ T cells from PBMCs, taken from culture after CMV antigen stimulation. This CDR3 is CASSLPDTTQKLFF. The CDR3 bases are TGTGCCAGCAGTTTGCCGGACACCACCCAAAAACTGTTTTTT.